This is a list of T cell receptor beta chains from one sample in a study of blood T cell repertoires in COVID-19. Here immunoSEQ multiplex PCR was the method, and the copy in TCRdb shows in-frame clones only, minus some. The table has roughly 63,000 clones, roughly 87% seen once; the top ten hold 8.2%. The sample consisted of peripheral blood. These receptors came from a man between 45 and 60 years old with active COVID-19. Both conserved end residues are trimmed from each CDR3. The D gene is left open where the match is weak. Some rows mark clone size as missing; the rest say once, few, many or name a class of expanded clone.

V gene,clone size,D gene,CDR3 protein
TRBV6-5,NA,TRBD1,ASSRDRVADEQY
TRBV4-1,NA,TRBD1,ASSQGVWTGSGYT
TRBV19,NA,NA,ASSTPDSLYGYT
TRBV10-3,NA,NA,ATGRGNDLAKNIQY
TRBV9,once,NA,ASSVAFGGTNVLT
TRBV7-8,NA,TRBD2,ASIRIGGAGNEQF
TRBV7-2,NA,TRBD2,ASSMGLAYTDTQY
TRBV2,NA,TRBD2,ASKPTSGVTDTQY
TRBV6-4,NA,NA,ATGQKNTEAF
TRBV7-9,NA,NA,ASSLVSTGNTEAF
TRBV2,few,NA,ASSEGALGRNYGYT
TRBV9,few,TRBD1,ASSVAGTGWYEQF
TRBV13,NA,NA,ASSSQWNEQF
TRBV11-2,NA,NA,ASSLWSGGDLNYEQY
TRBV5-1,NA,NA,ASSPSTLTSGNTIY
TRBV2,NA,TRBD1,ASSDPRTGYEQY
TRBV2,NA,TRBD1,ASRPGTGQGGF
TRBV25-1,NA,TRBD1,ASSESRGSDGYT
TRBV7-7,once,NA,ASSPLPSGGNTEAF
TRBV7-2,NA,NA,ASSLDPGDYNSPLH
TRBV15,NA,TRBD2,ATSRDRGRTSYEQY
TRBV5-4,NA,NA,ASSTRTTQETQY
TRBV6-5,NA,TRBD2,ASALAGGNEQF
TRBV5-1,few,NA,ASSTGGSNQPQH
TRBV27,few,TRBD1,ASRRGQDNQPQH
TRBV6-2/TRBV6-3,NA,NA,ASSGHRWTEAF
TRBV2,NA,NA,ASSLQGLGSGNTIY
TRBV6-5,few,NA,AVLGGSYEQY
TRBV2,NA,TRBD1,ASGQGASTDTQY
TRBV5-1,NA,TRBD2,ASSPFPPSGGYNEQF
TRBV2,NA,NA,ASKVEFATEAF
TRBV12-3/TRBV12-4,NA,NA,ASSLARETQY
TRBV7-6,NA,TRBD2,ASSLGASGPTDTQY
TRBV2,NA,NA,ASSEPRVYEQY
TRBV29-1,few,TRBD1,SVRGQGGEQY
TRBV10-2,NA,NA,ASSESGGNIQY
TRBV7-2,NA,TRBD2,ASSLLLAGGETQY
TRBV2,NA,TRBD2,ASKASGQETQY
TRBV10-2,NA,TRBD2,ATPTSSGGITGELF
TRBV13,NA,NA,ASSFQGGQPQH
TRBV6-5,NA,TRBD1,ASGFTGVTGELF
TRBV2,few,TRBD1,ASREQGLREKLF
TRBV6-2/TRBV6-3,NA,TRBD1,ASSYSSQDRDFNTEAF
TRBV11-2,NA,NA,ASSPPLRSTYYEQY
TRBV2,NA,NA,ASSPRLTGGNTIY